This TCR beta chain was profiled in a study of blood T cell repertoires in COVID-19. Data came from immunoSEQ multiplex PCR; TCRdb stores just in-frame clones and leaves some out. The repertoire consists of under 300,000 clones, with more than 85% occurring once and the leading ten covering roughly 9%. Those who participated ranged in age from 18 to 89 years and resided in about two dozen US areas. The recovered donors of Cohort 3 showed two negative PCRs, clearance, or symptom resolution. The CDR3 is 17 residues long. Germline V gene data show CDR1 as SGHVS and CDR2 as FQNEAQ. V trimming: 0 bases; J trimming: 3 bases; junction bases outside the gene matches: 7.

This receptor was identified in a man between 35 and 55 years old who had recovered from COVID-19. The J gene is TRBJ1-2, the V gene TRBV7-8; TRBD1 matches at 10 bases. What was sequenced was PBMCs or T cells enriched from blood (not recorded which). The CDR3: CASSLARQGADYYGYTF. The CDR3 nucleotides read TGTGCCAGCAGCTTAGCTAGACAGGGGGCGGATTACTATGGCTACACCTTC.